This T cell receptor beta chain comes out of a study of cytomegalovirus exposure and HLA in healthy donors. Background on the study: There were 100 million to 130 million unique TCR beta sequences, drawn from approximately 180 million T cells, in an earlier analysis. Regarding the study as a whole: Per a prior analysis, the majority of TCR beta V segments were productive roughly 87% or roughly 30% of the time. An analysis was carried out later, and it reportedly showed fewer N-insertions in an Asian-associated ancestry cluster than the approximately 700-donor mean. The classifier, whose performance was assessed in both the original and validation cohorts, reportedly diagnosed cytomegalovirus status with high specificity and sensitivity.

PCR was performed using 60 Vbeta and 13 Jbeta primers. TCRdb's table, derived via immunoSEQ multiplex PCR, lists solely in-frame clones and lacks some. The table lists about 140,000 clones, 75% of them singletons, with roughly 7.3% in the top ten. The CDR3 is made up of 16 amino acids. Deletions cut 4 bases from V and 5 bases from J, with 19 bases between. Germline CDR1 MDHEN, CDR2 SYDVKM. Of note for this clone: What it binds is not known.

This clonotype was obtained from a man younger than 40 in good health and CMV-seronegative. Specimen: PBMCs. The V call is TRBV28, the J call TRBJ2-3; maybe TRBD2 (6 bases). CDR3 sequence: CASSSRVGRAGDTQYF. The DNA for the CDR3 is TGTGCCAGCAGTTCAAGGGTAGGCAGAGCGGGAGATACGCAGTATTTT.